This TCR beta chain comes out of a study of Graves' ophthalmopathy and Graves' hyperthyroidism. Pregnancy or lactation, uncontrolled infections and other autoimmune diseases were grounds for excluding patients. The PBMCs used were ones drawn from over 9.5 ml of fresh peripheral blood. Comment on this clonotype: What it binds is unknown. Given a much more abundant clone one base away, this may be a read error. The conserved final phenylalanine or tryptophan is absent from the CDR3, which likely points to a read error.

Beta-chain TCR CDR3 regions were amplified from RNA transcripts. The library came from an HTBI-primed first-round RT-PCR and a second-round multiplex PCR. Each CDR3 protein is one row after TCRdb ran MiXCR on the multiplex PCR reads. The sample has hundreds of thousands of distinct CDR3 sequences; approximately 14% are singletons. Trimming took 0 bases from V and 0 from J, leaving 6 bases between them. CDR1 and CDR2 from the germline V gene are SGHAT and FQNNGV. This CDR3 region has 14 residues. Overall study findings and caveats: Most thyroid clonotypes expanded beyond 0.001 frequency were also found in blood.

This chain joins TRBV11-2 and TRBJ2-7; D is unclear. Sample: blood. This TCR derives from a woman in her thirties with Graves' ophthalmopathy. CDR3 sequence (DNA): TGTGCCAGCAGCTTAGACGGTAACTCCTACGAGCAGTACTAC. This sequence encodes CASSLDGNSYEQYY.